Presented here are 4 T cell receptor beta chains from one specimen sequenced in a study of cytomegalovirus exposure and HLA in healthy donors. The study ran its PCR with 60 Vbeta and 13 Jbeta primers. Measured with immunoSEQ multiplex PCR; TCRdb has only the in-frame clones, and not every one. The repertoire table contains 65,000 to 85,000 clones. The specimen sequenced was PBMCs. The source of these receptors is a female donor in good health and CMV-seropositive.

The chain is built from TRBV28 and TRBJ1-5; TRBD1 agrees at 10 bases. CDR1 is MDHEN, CDR2 SYDVKM, per germline. This CDR3 comprises 14 residues. V was clipped by 10 bases and J by 4 bases; unmatched bases: 7. CDR3 amino acids: CATFGGQGNQPQHF. Written as DNA, the CDR3 is TGTGCCACCTTTGGGGGACAGGGGAATCAGCCCCAGCATTTT.

The chain joins TRBV6-5 to TRBJ2-7, with 10 positions matching TRBD1. There are 14 residues in the CDR3. Germline V lookup: CDR1 MNHEY, CDR2 SVGAGI. After removal of 6 bases from V and 0 bases from J, the junction contained 2 bases not matched to a gene. The CDR3 reads CASSRTGGSYEQYF. CDR3 bases: TGTGCCAGCAGCCGGACAGGGGGCTCCTACGAGCAGTACTTC.

The V call is TRBV28, the J call TRBJ1-1, with D tentatively TRBD1 (5 bases). Trimming removed 5 bases from V and 0 bases from J, with 10 bases in between. CDR3 length equals 14 residues. CDR1 is MDHEN, CDR2 SYDVKM, per germline. Here the CDR3 DNA reads TGTGCCAGCAGTGGGGGGACGGTGAACACTGAAGCTTTCTTT. Translating it yields CASSGGTVNTEAFF. Based on the CDR3 plus reference TRBV28 and TRBJ1-1, the full variable domain is DVKVTQSSRYLVKRTGEKVFLECVQDMDHENMFWYRQDPGLGLRLIYFSYDVKMKEKGDIPEGYSVSREKKERFSLILESASTNQTSMYLCASSGGTVNTEAFFGQGTRLTVV.

Notes on this clone: A read error may produce the germline difference seen at one junction end. This chain uses TRBV9 with TRBJ1-1; D gene uncertain. Germline V CDR1 and CDR2: SGDLS, YYNGEE. The CDR3 is 14 residues long. The CDR3 loop is CASSVSQLNTEDFF. As DNA, the CDR3 is TGTGCCAGCAGCGTATCACAGTTGAACACTGAAGATTTCTTT.